The 27 T cell receptor beta chains presented below share a single source sample, sequenced in a study of blood T cell repertoires in COVID-19. The method was immunoSEQ multiplex PCR; TCRdb's version includes in-frame clones alone and lacks a portion of them. The repertoire holds approximately 22,000 clones, with 70% to 90% as singletons. The specimen sequenced was peripheral blood. These receptors originate from a human donor in a cohort sampled during active COVID-19.

This chain connects TRBV29-1 to TRBJ1-2; 10 nucleotides agree with TRBD1. The CDR3 is made up of 13 amino acids. V lost 6 bases, J lost 5 bases, and 6 bases stayed unmatched. Germline V gives CDR1 SQVTM, CDR2 ANQGSEA. The CDR3 loop reads CSVGTGDYYGYTF. As DNA, the CDR3 is TGCAGCGTGGGGACAGGGGATTATTATGGCTACACCTTC.

J is TRBJ1-5 and V is TRBV5-5, with D possibly matching TRBD1 (5 bases). V was pared by 4 bases and J by 0 bases, with 17 bases between. Per the germline V gene, CDR1 is SGHKS and CDR2 is YYEKEE (reference sequence). CDR3 length: 17 amino acids. CDR3 sequence reads: CASSRTGTTDSNQPQHF. CDR3 bases: TGTGCCAGCAGCCGAACCGGGACTACCGATAGCAATCAGCCCCAGCATTTT.

This sequence joins TRBV24-1 and TRBJ1-2; D is perhaps TRBD1 (6 bases). Germline lookup yields CDR1 KGHDR and CDR2 SFDVKD. Trimming took off 3 bases at V and 6 bases at J, with 19 bases between the two ends. This CDR3 spans 16 amino acids. The CDR3 DNA is TGTGCCACCAGTGATAAAAGGGCAGGGGTGTTTGATGGCTACACCTTC. Its translation: CATSDKRAGVFDGYTF.

V and J are TRBV6-1 and TRBJ2-7; weak D call: TRBD2 (6 bases). This CDR3 region has 16 residues. CDR1 is MNHNS and CDR2 is SASEGT in the germline V gene. Trimming shortened V by 0 bases and J by 3 bases, and 15 bases separated the two germline ends. The CDR3 spells CASSEARGKLGYEQYF. The CDR3 region has the DNA TGTGCCAGCAGTGAAGCGCGGGGAAAGTTGGGCTACGAGCAGTACTTC.

The V call is TRBV12-3 or TRBV12-4, the J call TRBJ1-4; 9 bases are a match to TRBD1. V trimming: 8 bases; J trimming: 8 bases; junction bases outside the gene matches: 6. CDR3 size: 13 residues. The DNA of the CDR3 is TGTGCCAGCGCGGACAGGGGAGGCGAAAAACTGTTTTTT. It codes for CASADRGGEKLFF.

The chain has TRBV28 and TRBJ1-1; weak D call: TRBD1 (6 bases). CDR3 length equals 12 residues. Germline V gene sequence: CDR1 MDHEN, CDR2 SYDVKM. Trimming shortened V by 7 bases and J by 9 bases, and 15 bases separated the two germline ends. The chain's CDR3 is CASILAGTKAFF. CDR3 coding DNA: TGTGCCAGCATTCTAGCCGGGACAAAAGCTTTCTTT.

The V and J genes are TRBV4-1 and TRBJ1-3; D uncertain. V was clipped by 0 bases and J by 4 bases, with 10 bases between them. The germline V gene has CDR1 MGHRA and CDR2 YSYEKL. The length of the CDR3 is 15 residues. CDR3 sequence: CASSQDPSSGNTIYF. CDR3 nucleotide sequence: TGCGCCAGCAGCCAAGATCCGTCTTCGGGAAACACCATATATTTT.

This clone is a singleton in its sample. The chain recombines TRBV2 with TRBJ1-2, with TRBD1 matching over 8 bases. V was pared by 8 bases and J by 3 bases, with 11 bases of the junction left unmatched. Germline assignment: CDR1 SNHLY and CDR2 FYNNEI. The CDR3 loop spans 15 amino acids. The CDR3 reads CASQLAHRGDYGYTF. The CDR3 coding sequence is TGTGCCAGCCAACTAGCACACAGGGGGGACTATGGCTACACCTTC.

This sequence joins TRBV30 and TRBJ1-1; tentative D call: TRBD1 (6 bases). Trimming shortened V by 2 bases and J by 4 bases, and 11 bases separated the two germline ends. The CDR3 consists of 13 residues. CDR1 is GTSNPN and CDR2 is SVGIG in the germline V gene (reference sequence). The CDR3 DNA is TGTGCCTGGAGTTGGACAGTACTCACTGAAGCTTTCTTT. It yields the protein CAWSWTVLTEAFF. Full variable domain (remainder filled in from reference TRBV30 and TRBJ1-1): SQTIHQWPATLVQPVGSPLSLECTVEGTSNPNLYWYRQAAGRGLQLLFYSVGIGQISSEVPQNLSASRPQDRQFILSSKKLLLSDSGFYLCAWSWTVLTEAFFGQGTRLTVV.

The chain has TRBV12-3 or TRBV12-4 and TRBJ1-2; 9 bases match TRBD1. CDR3 length equals 13 residues. After removal of 6 bases from V and 8 bases from J, the junction contained 7 bases not matched to a gene. This CDR3 is CASRLTGGWGYTF. CDR3 DNA sequence: TGTGCCAGCAGACTAACAGGGGGCTGGGGCTACACCTTC.

The V and J genes are TRBV4-1 and TRBJ2-3; TRBD1 agrees at 12 bases. Trimming at V came to 3 bases and at J to 3 bases, leaving 7 bases not matched to a gene. CDR3 size: 17 residues. Looked up from germline, CDR1 is MGHRA and CDR2 is YSYEKL. CDR3 residues: CASSHLPGQGATDTQYF. For the CDR3, the DNA is TGCGCCAGCAGCCATTTACCGGGACAGGGGGCGACAGATACGCAGTATTTT.

This sequence joins TRBV18 and TRBJ2-2; tentatively, D is TRBD2 (6 bases). This CDR3 is built from 14 residues. Deletions cut 3 bases from V and 6 bases from J, with 11 bases between. Germline V gene lookup returns CDR1 KGHSH and CDR2 LQKENI. The CDR3 region is CASSPLASAGELFF. In nucleotides, the CDR3 is TGTGCCAGCTCACCTCTAGCTAGCGCCGGGGAGCTGTTTTTT.

The chain carries TRBV10-1 and TRBJ2-1; TRBD2 matches 8 bases. V was pared by 2 bases and J by 8 bases, with 5 bases of the junction left unmatched. Germline V gene sequence: CDR1 WNHNN, CDR2 SYGVQD (reference sequence). The CDR3 spans 14 residues. Here the CDR3 reads CASSEAGTSYEQFF. CDR3 in DNA: TGCGCCAGCAGTGAGGCAGGGACTAGTTATGAGCAGTTCTTC.

The CDR3 sequence: CASSTGLGTYEQYF. CDR3 in DNA: TGTGCCAGTAGTACCGGACTAGGGACCTACGAGCAGTACTTC. The rearrangement uses TRBV19 and TRBJ2-7; 7 bases align to TRBD2. The CDR3 is 14 residues long. The trim removed 4 bases at V and 2 bases at J, leaving 5 bases unmatched. The germline gives CDR1 LNHDA, CDR2 SQIVND (reference sequence).

The V and J genes are TRBV9 and TRBJ2-7, with 10 bases fitting TRBD2. The germline gives CDR1 SGDLS, CDR2 YYNGEE. The V and J ends lost 0 bases and 2 bases, in that order; junction bases with no gene match: 2. The CDR3 has 15 residues. As DNA, the CDR3 is TGTGCCAGCAGCGTAGGGACTAGCGGCGCCTACGAGCAGTACTTC. Protein: CASSVGTSGAYEQYF.

The chain combines TRBV2 with TRBJ1-2; weak D call: TRBD1 (5 bases). This CDR3 has 14 amino acids. Germline-derived CDR1 and CDR2 are SNHLY and FYNNEI. Trimming removed 6 bases from V and 5 bases from J, with 16 bases in between. Here the CDR3 DNA reads TGTGCCAGCAGACCGACAGCATGGGAATATGGCTACACCTTC. Protein sequence: CASRPTAWEYGYTF.

The chain employs TRBV4-1 and TRBJ1-1, with 7 bases fitting TRBD1. CDR1 is MGHRA and CDR2 is YSYEKL in the germline V gene. This CDR3 comprises 17 residues. Trimming cost V 4 bases and J 0 bases; bases outside gene matches: 11. The CDR3 protein is CASSLRDSSSMNTEAFF. CDR3 sequence (DNA): TGCGCCAGCAGCCTCCGGGACAGTTCTTCCATGAACACTGAAGCTTTCTTT.

The chain combines TRBV24-1 with TRBJ2-3; TRBD1 might be the D (6 bases). Germline V gene data show CDR1 as KGHDR and CDR2 as SFDVKD. The CDR3 sequence is 17 residues long. The V end was cut by 0 bases, the J end by 2 bases, with 14 bases between. CDR3 sequence (DNA): TGTGCCACCAGTGATTTGAGTCCAGGGGTATCCACAGATACGCAGTATTTT. Amino acids: CATSDLSPGVSTDTQYF.

Here the CDR3 DNA reads TGTGCCATCAGTGAAACGGACACCGCCTACGAGCAGTACTTC. Protein product: CAISETDTAYEQYF. This chain joins TRBV10-3 and TRBJ2-7; maybe TRBD1 (5 bases). Germline V gene sequence: CDR1 ENHRY, CDR2 SYGVKD. The CDR3 covers 14 residues. The V end lost 3 bases, the J end lost 2 bases, and 11 bases lay between the germline ends.

The chain couples TRBV9 to TRBJ2-1; 10 bases agree with TRBD2. Trimming at V came to 5 bases and at J to 5 bases, leaving 10 bases not matched to a gene. Germline CDR1 is SGDLS and CDR2 is YYNGEE. The CDR3 has 16 amino acids. CDR3 loop: CASSPTGTSENNEQFF. CDR3 nucleotides: TGTGCCAGCAGTCCTACCGGGACTAGCGAAAACAATGAGCAGTTCTTC.

The V and J genes are TRBV28 and TRBJ1-2; D is perhaps TRBD1 (6 bases). The CDR3 is made up of 12 amino acids. Per the germline V gene, CDR1 is MDHEN and CDR2 is SYDVKM. V dropped 6 bases and J dropped 5 bases, with 10 bases sitting between them. The CDR3 DNA sequence: TGTGCCAGCAGCCTAGGACAGTATGGCTACACCTTC. It encodes CASSLGQYGYTF.

The CDR3: CASSQEGASYGYTF. As DNA, the CDR3 is TGCGCCAGCAGCCAAGAGGGGGCGAGCTATGGCTACACCTTC. V and J are TRBV4-1 and TRBJ1-2; possible D gene TRBD1, 6 bases. Germline-derived CDR1 and CDR2 are MGHRA and YSYEKL. The CDR3 is 14 residues long. With 0 bases removed from V and 4 bases from J, the gap between germline ends came to 9 bases.

The chain carries TRBV7-6 and TRBJ2-7; 7 bases are shared with TRBD1. This CDR3 comprises 15 residues. Germline-derived CDR1 and CDR2 are SGHVS and FNYEAQ. The V gene end was trimmed by 2 bases and the J gene end by 3 bases; junction bases not matched to a gene: 7. For the CDR3, the DNA is TGTGCCAGCAGCTTATTGACAGGGAACCTCTACGAGCAGTACTTC. It is translated as CASSLLTGNLYEQYF.

The chain combines TRBV7-2 with TRBJ1-2, with D possibly TRBD1 on 5 matching bases. The CDR3 is made up of 13 amino acids. The germline V and J ends were trimmed by 3 bases and 4 bases, with 9 bases remaining between them. CDR1 and CDR2 (germline): SGHTA, FQGNSA. CDR3 residues: CASSFKGSYGYTF. The CDR3 DNA sequence: TGTGCCAGCAGCTTCAAGGGGTCCTATGGCTACACCTTC.

The chain uses TRBV19 and TRBJ2-7; weak D call: TRBD1 (5 bases). The CDR3 contains 12 residues. Per the germline V gene, CDR1 is LNHDA and CDR2 is SQIVND (reference sequence). V lost 1 base to trimming and J lost 5 bases, with 6 bases between them. The CDR3 coding sequence is TGTGCCAGTAGTATAGGGGGCGACGAGCAGTACTTC. This encodes CASSIGGDEQYF.

The chain joins TRBV28 to TRBJ1-4; the D is unclear. This CDR3 spans 15 amino acids. V gave up 5 bases and J gave up 5 bases, with 15 bases separating them. Germline CDR1 is MDHEN and CDR2 is SYDVKM. The CDR3 region is CASSDIQSLNEKLFF. DNA of the CDR3: TGTGCCAGCAGTGATATACAGAGCTTAAATGAAAAACTGTTTTTT.

The chain is built from TRBV14 and TRBJ2-1; the D gene is possibly TRBD1 (5 bases). CDR3 length equals 15 residues. Germline CDR1 SGHDN, CDR2 FVKESK. The V gene lost 1 base and the J gene lost 10 bases, with 17 bases spanning the gap. CDR3 sequence reads: CASSQGWKGSGEQFF. DNA for the CDR3: TGTGCCAGCAGCCAAGGTTGGAAGGGTTCAGGGGAGCAGTTCTTC.